This is a list of T cell receptor beta chains from one sample in a study of cytomegalovirus exposure and HLA in healthy donors. This table comes from immunoSEQ multiplex PCR, and its TCRdb copy is limited to in-frame clones, with some not included. This table holds 100,000 to 150,000 clones, approximately 80% found once. Sequencing was done on a sample of PBMCs. The receptors come from a girl aged 2-10 years in good health and CMV-seronegative. The CDR3 runs from the conserved cysteine through the conserved F or W. The D gene is left open where the match is weak. Clone size is stated in some rows and not others, as once, few, many or a class when expanded.

len	v_gene	j_gene	d_gene	abundance	CDR3nt	CDR3aa
16	TRBV16	TRBJ2-1	TRBD1	-	TGTGCCAGCAGCCCGATGGGACAGGGGTTAGACAATGAGCAGTTCTTC	CASSPMGQGLDNEQFF
14	TRBV27	TRBJ2-7	-	-	TGTGCCAGCAGTTTCTCCGCAGGTCCCTACGAGCAGTACTTC	CASSFSAGPYEQYF
16	TRBV11-2	TRBJ2-7	TRBD2	-	TGTGCCAGCAGCTTAGATGGCGGGGGACCTACCTACGAGCAGTACTTC	CASSLDGGGPTYEQYF
13	TRBV7-6	TRBJ1-2	-	-	TGTGCCAGCAGCTTAGGGGGCACGGGTGGCTACACCTTC	CASSLGGTGGYTF
15	TRBV19	TRBJ2-5	-	once	TGTGCCAGTAGTATGGACTCGGACTATCAAGAGACCCAGTACTTC	CASSMDSDYQETQYF
12	TRBV11-2	TRBJ2-7	-	-	TGTGCCAGCAGCCTTTCCCTAACCGAGCAGTACTTC	CASSLSLTEQYF
15	TRBV6-4	TRBJ2-3	-	-	TGTGCCAGCAGCGACCACAGCGGCGGAGTGGATACGCAGTATTTT	CASSDHSGGVDTQYF
12	TRBV30	TRBJ2-5	-	few	TGTGCCTGGGAAGACAACGGAGAGACCCAGTACTTC	CAWEDNGETQYF
16	TRBV19	TRBJ2-3	TRBD2	once	TGTGCCAGTAGTATGACTAGCGGGGGGGGGACAGATACGCAGTATTTT	CASSMTSGGGTDTQYF
16	TRBV6-5	TRBJ1-6	TRBD1	-	TGTGCCAGCAGTTATATATCCGGGACAGGGGATTCACCCCTCCACTTT	CASSYISGTGDSPLHF
16	TRBV5-1	TRBJ1-3	TRBD1	once	TGCGCCAGCAGCTTGGGACGGCAGGGGGCCGGAAACACCATATATTTT	CASSLGRQGAGNTIYF
18	TRBV9	TRBJ1-2	-	-	TGTGCCAGCAGCGCTCAAGATTTTGTTGGGACTGAGAACTATGGCTACACCTTC	CASSAQDFVGTENYGYTF
15	TRBV6-1	TRBJ1-2	-	-	TGTGCCAGCAGTGAAAATGCGGGGGGGGCCTATGGCTACACCTTC	CASSENAGGAYGYTF
15	TRBV9	TRBJ2-1	TRBD2	-	TGTGCCAGCAGCCCTTACGGGGAGGGCCACAATGAGCAGTTCTTC	CASSPYGEGHNEQFF
13	TRBV29-1	TRBJ1-3	-	-	TGCAGCGCAGAGGACGGGACTGGAAACACCATATATTTT	CSAEDGTGNTIYF
16	TRBV25-1	TRBJ2-7	TRBD1	once	TGTGCCAGCAGTGAAGCCGGACAGGGACTCCTCTACGAGCAGTACTTC	CASSEAGQGLLYEQYF
16	TRBV5-4	TRBJ2-1	TRBD2	-	TGTGCCATTTACGGAAAGCGGGGGAATTCCTACAATGAGCAGTTCTTC	CAIYGKRGNSYNEQFF
16	TRBV5-5	TRBJ2-1	TRBD1	few	TGTGCCAGCAGCTTGGAGTCGGGACAGATATACAATGAGCAGTTCTTC	CASSLESGQIYNEQFF
14	TRBV10-2	TRBJ2-7	-	-	TGCGCCAGCTCGTTGGCGACACTGTTCTACGAGCAGTACTTC	CASSLATLFYEQYF
15	TRBV7-8	TRBJ2-1	TRBD2	-	TGTGCCAGCAGCTTAGGACTAGCGGGCTACAATGAGCAGTTCTTC	CASSLGLAGYNEQFF
15	TRBV7-9	TRBJ2-1	TRBD2	-	TGTGCCAGCAGCTTTTCCCTCGGGAGGCAGCGTGAGCAGTTCTTC	CASSFSLGRQREQFF
18	TRBV4-3	TRBJ1-6	-	-	TGCGCCAGCAGCCAAGCCCTCCCCAGACAGGCCGTAGGGTCACCCCTCCACTTT	CASSQALPRQAVGSPLHF
12	TRBV11-2	TRBJ2-1	-	-	TGTGCCAGCAGCTTTGTTACTACTGAGCAGTTCTTC	CASSFVTTEQFF
14	TRBV9	TRBJ1-4	-	-	TGTGCCAGCAGCGTGACAGTTCACAATGAAAAACTGTTTTTT	CASSVTVHNEKLFF
16	TRBV30	TRBJ1-4	TRBD1	once	TGTGCCTGGAGTATCAAAGGCGGGACAGGGCGAGAAAAACTGTTTTTT	CAWSIKGGTGREKLFF
16	TRBV9	TRBJ2-1	TRBD2	-	TGTGCCAGCAGCGAGGGGACTAGCGGGAGGGGGAATGAGCAGTTCTTC	CASSEGTSGRGNEQFF
13	TRBV27	TRBJ1-2	-	-	TGTGCCAGCAGTTTTGCCGAGAACTATGGCTACACCTTC	CASSFAENYGYTF
11	TRBV2	TRBJ1-2	-	few	TGTGCCACCCTGACAAGGAATGGCTACACCTTC	CATLTRNGYTF
14	TRBV29-1	TRBJ2-1	TRBD2	-	TGCAGCGTTGAGGGCGGGAGGGCCGACAGTGAGCAGTTCTTC	CSVEGGRADSEQFF
16	TRBV4-1	TRBJ1-6	-	-	TGCGCCAGCAGCCAGGGGGTACAGGGATTTGATTCACCCCTCCACTTT	CASSQGVQGFDSPLHF
15	TRBV11-3	TRBJ2-3	TRBD2	-	TGTGCCAGCAGCCCGAGCGGGGGGGGTGCAGATACGCAGTATTTT	CASSPSGGGADTQYF
13	TRBV2	TRBJ2-2	-	-	TGTGCCAGCACCCTTGGGCCTGCAGGGGAGCTGTTTTTT	CASTLGPAGELFF
14	TRBV19	TRBJ2-7	-	-	TGTGCCAGTAGTATAACCCAGGGGGGATCCGAGCAGTACTTC	CASSITQGGSEQYF
17	TRBV7-2	TRBJ2-2	TRBD2	-	TGTGCCAGCAGCTTAGAGGTAGCGGGGGCGAACACCGGGGAGCTGTTTTTT	CASSLEVAGANTGELFF
16	TRBV29-1	TRBJ2-5	-	-	TGCAGCGTTGGATCCTTTCGGACAGACCAATTTGGGACCCAGTACTTC	CSVGSFRTDQFGTQYF
14	TRBV7-8	TRBJ1-2	-	-	TGTGCCAGCGGAAAACGGGAAGCGGGCTATGGCTACACCTTC	CASGKREAGYGYTF
11	TRBV20-1	TRBJ1-1	-	-	TGCAGTGCTAGGTACAATCATGAAGCTTTCTTT	CSARYNHEAFF
17	TRBV5-1	TRBJ2-1	TRBD2	-	TGCGCCAGCAGCTCCCGGGGACTTAGCGGGAGAGTCGATGAGCAGTTCTTC	CASSSRGLSGRVDEQFF
16	TRBV25-1	TRBJ2-2	TRBD2	few	TGTGCCAGCAGTGAAAAACTAGCGGGAGGGCTGAGGGAGCTGTTTTTT	CASSEKLAGGLRELFF
16	TRBV4-3	TRBJ2-5	TRBD2	-	TGCGCCAGCAGCCAACTGTTCGGGACTAGGAAGGAGACCCAGTACTTC	CASSQLFGTRKETQYF
15	TRBV12-1	TRBJ1-4	-	-	TGTGCCAGCAGCTCCTGTCGGACAGGCTCCCGAAGGGGTAATTTT	CASSSCRTGSRRGNF
18	TRBV6-1	TRBJ1-1	TRBD1	-	TGTGCCAGCAGTGACCCGAAAACAGGGGTCGCAATGAACACTGAAGCTTTCTTT	CASSDPKTGVAMNTEAFF
15	TRBV28	TRBJ2-1	TRBD2	-	TGTGCCAGCAGGCCTGGGACTAGCGGTTACAATGAGCAGTTCTTC	CASRPGTSGYNEQFF
14	TRBV27	TRBJ2-3	TRBD2	-	TGTGCCAGCTCGGGACTAGCGGGAACAGATACGCAGTATTTT	CASSGLAGTDTQYF
13	TRBV27	TRBJ1-2	-	once	TGTGCCAGCAGTGTGCAGTATAACTATGGCTACACCTTC	CASSVQYNYGYTF
14	TRBV6-1	TRBJ2-7	-	-	TGTGCCAGCAGCACCGACTGGGGCTCCTACGAGCAGTACTTC	CASSTDWGSYEQYF